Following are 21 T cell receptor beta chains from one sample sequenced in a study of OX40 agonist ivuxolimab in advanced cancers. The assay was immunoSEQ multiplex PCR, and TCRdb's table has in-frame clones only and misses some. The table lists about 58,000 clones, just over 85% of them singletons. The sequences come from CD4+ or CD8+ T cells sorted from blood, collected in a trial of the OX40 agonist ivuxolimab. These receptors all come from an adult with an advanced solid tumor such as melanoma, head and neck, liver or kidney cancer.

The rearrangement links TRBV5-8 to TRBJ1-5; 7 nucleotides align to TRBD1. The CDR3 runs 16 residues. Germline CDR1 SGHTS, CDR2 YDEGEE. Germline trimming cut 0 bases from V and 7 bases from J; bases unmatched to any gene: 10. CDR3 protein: CASSLALGRGTQPQHF. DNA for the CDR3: TGTGCCAGCAGCTTGGCGTTGGGCAGGGGGACCCAGCCCCAGCATTTT.

CDR3 bases: TGTGCCAGCAGCTTAAGGAGGGGGAGACAGGGATTTAATGAAAAACTGTTTTTT. This codes for CASSLRRGRQGFNEKLFF. The chain recombines TRBV7-7 with TRBJ1-4, with TRBD1 identical over 7 bases. Germline loops: CDR1 SSHAT, CDR2 FNYEAQ (reference sequence). V shed 2 bases, J shed 4 bases, and the junction held 13 bases outside the gene matches. This CDR3 contains 18 residues.

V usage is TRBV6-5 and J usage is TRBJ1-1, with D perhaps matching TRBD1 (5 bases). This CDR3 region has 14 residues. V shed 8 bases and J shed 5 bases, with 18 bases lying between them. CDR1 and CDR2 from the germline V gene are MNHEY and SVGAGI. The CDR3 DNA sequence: TGTGCCAGCGGGGGGGGTGCCCGAGGGACTGAAGCTTTCTTT. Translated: CASGGGARGTEAFF.

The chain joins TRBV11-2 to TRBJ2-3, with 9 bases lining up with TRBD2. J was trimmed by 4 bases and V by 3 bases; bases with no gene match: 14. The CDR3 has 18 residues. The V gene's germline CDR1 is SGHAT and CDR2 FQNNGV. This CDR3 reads CASSFRFAGGGASDTQYF. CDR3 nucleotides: TGTGCCAGCAGCTTTAGATTTGCGGGCGGGGGGGCATCAGATACGCAGTATTTT.

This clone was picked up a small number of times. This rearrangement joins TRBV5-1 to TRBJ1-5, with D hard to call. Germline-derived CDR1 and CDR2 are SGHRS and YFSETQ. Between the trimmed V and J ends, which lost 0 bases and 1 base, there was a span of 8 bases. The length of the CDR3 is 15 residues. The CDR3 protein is CASSLEGYSNQPQHF. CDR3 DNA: TGCGCCAGCAGCTTGGAAGGGTACAGCAATCAGCCCCAGCATTTT.

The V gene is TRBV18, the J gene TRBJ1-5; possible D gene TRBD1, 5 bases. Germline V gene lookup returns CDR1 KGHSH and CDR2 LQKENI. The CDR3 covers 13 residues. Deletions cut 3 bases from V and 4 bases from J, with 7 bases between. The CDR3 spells CASSPQGNQPQHF. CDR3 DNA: TGTGCCAGCTCACCGCAGGGAAATCAGCCCCAGCATTTT.

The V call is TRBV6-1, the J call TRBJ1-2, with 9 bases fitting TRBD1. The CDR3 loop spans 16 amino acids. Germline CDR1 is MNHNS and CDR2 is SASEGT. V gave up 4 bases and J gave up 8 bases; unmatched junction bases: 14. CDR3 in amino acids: CASSALPGQGNQGYTF. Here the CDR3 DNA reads TGTGCCAGCAGTGCGCTCCCGGGACAGGGAAACCAAGGCTACACCTTC.

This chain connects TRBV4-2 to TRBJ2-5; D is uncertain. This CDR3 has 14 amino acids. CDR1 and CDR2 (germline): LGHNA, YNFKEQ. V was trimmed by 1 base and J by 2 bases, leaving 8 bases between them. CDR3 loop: CASSQAANQETQYF. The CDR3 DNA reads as TGTGCCAGCAGCCAAGCGGCTAATCAAGAGACCCAGTACTTC.

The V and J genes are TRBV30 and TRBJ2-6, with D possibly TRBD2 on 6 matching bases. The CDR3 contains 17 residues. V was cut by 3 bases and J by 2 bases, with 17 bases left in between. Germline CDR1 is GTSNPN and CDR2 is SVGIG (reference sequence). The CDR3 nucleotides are TGTGCCTGGAGGGCTAGCCTCGGGGGTGCTGGGGCCAACGTCCTGACTTTC. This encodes CAWRASLGGAGANVLTF.

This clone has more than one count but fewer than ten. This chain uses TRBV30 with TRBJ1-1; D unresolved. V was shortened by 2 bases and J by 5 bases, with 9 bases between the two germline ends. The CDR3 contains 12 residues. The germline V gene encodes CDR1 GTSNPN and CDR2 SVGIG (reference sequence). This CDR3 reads CAWSRGRTEAFF. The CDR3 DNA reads TGTGCCTGGAGTCGTGGAAGGACTGAAGCTTTCTTT.

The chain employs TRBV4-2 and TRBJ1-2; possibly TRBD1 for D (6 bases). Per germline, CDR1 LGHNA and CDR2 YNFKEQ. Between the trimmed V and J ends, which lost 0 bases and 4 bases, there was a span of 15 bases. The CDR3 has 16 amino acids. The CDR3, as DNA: TGTGCCAGCAGCCAAGATTTGGGGGGGCAGGGCTATGGCTACACCTTC. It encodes CASSQDLGGQGYGYTF.

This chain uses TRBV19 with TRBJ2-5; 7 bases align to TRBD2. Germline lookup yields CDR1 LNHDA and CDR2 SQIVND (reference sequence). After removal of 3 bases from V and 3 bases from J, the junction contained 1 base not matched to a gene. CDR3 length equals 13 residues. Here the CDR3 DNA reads TGTGCCAGTAGTATTGGGGGGGAAGAGACCCAGTACTTC. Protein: CASSIGGEETQYF.

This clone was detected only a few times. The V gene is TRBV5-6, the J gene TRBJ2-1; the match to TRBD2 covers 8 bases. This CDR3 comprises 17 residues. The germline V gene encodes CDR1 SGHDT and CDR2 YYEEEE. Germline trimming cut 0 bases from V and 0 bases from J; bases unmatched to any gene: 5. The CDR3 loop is CASSLGPGGGSYNEQFF. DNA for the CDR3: TGTGCCAGCAGCTTGGGCCCCGGGGGGGGCTCCTACAATGAGCAGTTCTTC.

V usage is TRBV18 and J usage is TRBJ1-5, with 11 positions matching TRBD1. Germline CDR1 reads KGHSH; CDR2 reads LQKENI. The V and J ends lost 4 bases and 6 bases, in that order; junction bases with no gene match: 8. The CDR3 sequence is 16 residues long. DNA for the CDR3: TGTGCCAGCTCACTTGCCGGGACAGGGGGTTTTCAGCCCCAGCATTTT. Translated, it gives CASSLAGTGGFQPQHF.

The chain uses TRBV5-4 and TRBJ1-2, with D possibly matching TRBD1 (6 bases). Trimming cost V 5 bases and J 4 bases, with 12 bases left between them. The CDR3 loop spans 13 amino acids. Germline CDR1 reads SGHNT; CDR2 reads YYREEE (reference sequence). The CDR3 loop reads CASRRTGPYGYTF. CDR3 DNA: TGTGCCAGCAGGAGAACAGGGCCCTATGGCTACACCTTC.

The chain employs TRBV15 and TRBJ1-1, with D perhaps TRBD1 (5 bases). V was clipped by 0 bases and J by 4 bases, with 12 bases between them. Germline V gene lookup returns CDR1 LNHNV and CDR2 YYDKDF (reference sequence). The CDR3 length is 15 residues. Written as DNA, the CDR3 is TGTGCCACCAGCAGAGATCGGGGGGGTGGCACTGAAGCTTTCTTT. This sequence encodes CATSRDRGGGTEAFF.

The CDR3 DNA is TGTGCCAGCAGCCTACGGACAGGCAACCCTGGAAACACCATATATTTT. Its translation: CASSLRTGNPGNTIYF. The chain has TRBV11-2 and TRBJ1-3, with 7 nucleotides matching TRBD1. In germline, CDR1 is SGHAT, CDR2 FQNNGV. The V gene end was trimmed by 5 bases and the J gene end by 2 bases; junction bases not matched to a gene: 9. This CDR3 has 16 amino acids.

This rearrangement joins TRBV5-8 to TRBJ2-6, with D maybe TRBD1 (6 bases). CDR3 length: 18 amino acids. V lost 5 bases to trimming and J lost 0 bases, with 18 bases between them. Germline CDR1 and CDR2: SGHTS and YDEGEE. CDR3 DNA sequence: TGTGCCAGCAGGCTGGGGCAGGGGAGACCCTCTGGGGCCAACGTCCTGACTTTC. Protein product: CASRLGQGRPSGANVLTF.

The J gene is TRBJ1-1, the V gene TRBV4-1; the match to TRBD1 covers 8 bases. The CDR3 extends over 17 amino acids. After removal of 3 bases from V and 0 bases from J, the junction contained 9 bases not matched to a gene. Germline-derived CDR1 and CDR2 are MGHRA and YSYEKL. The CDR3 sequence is CASSHGQGGQMNTEAFF. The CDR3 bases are TGCGCCAGCAGCCACGGACAGGGAGGCCAAATGAACACTGAAGCTTTCTTT.

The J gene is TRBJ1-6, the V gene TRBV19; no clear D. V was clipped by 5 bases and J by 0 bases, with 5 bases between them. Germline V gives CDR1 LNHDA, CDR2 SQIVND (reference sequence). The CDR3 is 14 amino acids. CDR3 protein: CASSGYSYNSPLHF. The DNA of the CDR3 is TGTGCCAGTAGTGGTTACTCCTATAATTCACCCCTCCACTTT.

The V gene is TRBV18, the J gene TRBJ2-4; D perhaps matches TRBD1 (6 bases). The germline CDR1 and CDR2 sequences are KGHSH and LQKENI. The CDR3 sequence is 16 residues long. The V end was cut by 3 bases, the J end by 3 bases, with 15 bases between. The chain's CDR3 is CASSPRTDGGKNIQYF. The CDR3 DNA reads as TGTGCCAGCTCACCTCGGACAGACGGAGGCAAAAACATTCAGTACTTC. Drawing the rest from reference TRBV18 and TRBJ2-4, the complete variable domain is NAGVMQNPRHLVRRRGQEARLRCSPMKGHSHVYWYRQLPEEGLKFMVYLQKENIIDESGMPKERFSAEFPKEGPSILRIQQVVRGDSAAYFCASSPRTDGGKNIQYFGAGTRLSVL.